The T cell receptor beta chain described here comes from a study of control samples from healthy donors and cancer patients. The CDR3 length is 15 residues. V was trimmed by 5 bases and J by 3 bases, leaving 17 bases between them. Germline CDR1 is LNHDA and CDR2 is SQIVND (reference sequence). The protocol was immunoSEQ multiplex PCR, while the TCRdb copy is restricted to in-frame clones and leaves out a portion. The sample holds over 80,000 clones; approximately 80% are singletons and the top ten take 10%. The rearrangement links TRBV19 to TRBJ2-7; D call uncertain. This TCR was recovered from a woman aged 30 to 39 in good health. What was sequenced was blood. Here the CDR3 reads CASSESWEGDYEQYF. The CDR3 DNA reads TGTGCCAGTAGTGAATCCTGGGAAGGAGACTACGAGCAGTACTTC.